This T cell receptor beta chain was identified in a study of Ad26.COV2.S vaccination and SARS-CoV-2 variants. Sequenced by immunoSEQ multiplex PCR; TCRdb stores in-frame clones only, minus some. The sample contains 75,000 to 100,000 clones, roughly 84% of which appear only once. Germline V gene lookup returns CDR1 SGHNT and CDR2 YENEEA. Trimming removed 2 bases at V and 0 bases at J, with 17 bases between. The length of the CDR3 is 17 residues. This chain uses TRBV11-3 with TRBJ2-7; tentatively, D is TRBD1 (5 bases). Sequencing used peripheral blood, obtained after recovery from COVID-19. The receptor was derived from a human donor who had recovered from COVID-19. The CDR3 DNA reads TGTGCCAGCAGCTTACAATTGCGCAGGGCGAGCTCCTACGAGCAGTACTTC. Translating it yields CASSLQLRRASSYEQYF.